Presented here are 15 T cell receptor beta chains from one specimen sequenced in a study of cytomegalovirus exposure and HLA in healthy donors. Researchers ran the PCR with 60 Vbeta and 13 Jbeta primers. Sequencing used immunoSEQ multiplex PCR; TCRdb keeps in-frame clones, though not all of them. The sample shows 180,000 or so clones, about 82% of them seen only once. The sequencing input was PBMCs. The receptor set was obtained from a woman aged 18-29 years in good health and CMV-seronegative.

This chain connects TRBV6-6 to TRBJ1-1, with 9 bases aligning to TRBD1. The CDR3 extends over 12 amino acids. Germline V gives CDR1 MNHNY, CDR2 SVGAGI (reference sequence). With 8 bases clipped from V and 7 bases from J, the junction kept 5 bases outside the gene matches. CDR3 DNA: TGTGCCAGCGGGGGGGACAGGGTTGAAGCTTTCTTT. Its translation is CASGGDRVEAFF.

J is TRBJ2-1 and V is TRBV7-9, with a weak D call TRBD2 (5 bases). Germline V gives CDR1 SEHNR, CDR2 FQNEAQ (reference sequence). The CDR3 sequence is 16 residues long. The V gene lost 1 base and the J gene lost 3 bases, with 13 bases spanning the gap. The CDR3 region is CASSLVLNRGYNEQFF. The CDR3 coding sequence is TGTGCCAGCAGCTTAGTCTTAAACCGGGGCTACAATGAGCAGTTCTTC.

This chain connects TRBV30 to TRBJ1-1; a weak D match, TRBD1 (6 bases). V was cut by 5 bases and J by 0 bases, with 19 bases left in between. The CDR3 totals 16 residues. Germline V gives CDR1 GTSNPN, CDR2 SVGIG (reference sequence). The CDR3 coding sequence is TGTGCCTGGGAGACAGGCGTATACGGCATGAACACTGAAGCTTTCTTT. Translation: CAWETGVYGMNTEAFF.

The chain links TRBV7-6 to TRBJ2-2; tentative D call: TRBD2 (6 bases). V was shortened by 5 bases and J by 1 base, with 17 bases between the two germline ends. In germline, CDR1 is SGHVS, CDR2 FNYEAQ. The CDR3 is made up of 17 amino acids. The DNA of the CDR3 is TGTGCCAGCAGCCTTGGGGGGACCCTGGGGAACACCGGGGAGCTGTTTTTT. Encoded protein: CASSLGGTLGNTGELFF.

The rearrangement links TRBV4-2 to TRBJ1-2; D gene ambiguous. The CDR3 has 15 amino acids. Germline CDR1 LGHNA, CDR2 YNFKEQ. V dropped 1 base and J dropped 8 bases, with 17 bases sitting between them. CDR3 amino acids: CASSQGAIPLRGYTF. In DNA form, the CDR3 reads TGTGCCAGCAGCCAAGGTGCTATACCATTACGCGGCTACACCTTC.

This chain connects TRBV5-1 to TRBJ1-2; no firm D call. Trimming cost V 0 bases and J 3 bases, with 12 bases left between them. The germline V gene has CDR1 SGHRS and CDR2 YFSETQ. There are 15 residues in the CDR3. The CDR3 DNA is TGCGCCAGCAGCTTGGAAGGTGCAGGCGACTATGGCTACACCTTC. Its translation: CASSLEGAGDYGYTF.

The chain links TRBV10-1 to TRBJ2-7; 10 nucleotides align to TRBD1. CDR3 length: 15 residues. The germline CDR1 and CDR2 sequences are WNHNN and SYGVQD (reference sequence). The V segment lost 2 bases and the J segment 3 bases; nucleotides outside the gene matches: 4. The CDR3 DNA follows: TGCGCCAGCAGTGAGGTGGGACAGGGGTTCTACGAGCAGTACTTC. This gives the protein CASSEVGQGFYEQYF.

The chain recombines TRBV14 with TRBJ2-3, with TRBD1 matching over 7 bases. J was trimmed by 10 bases and V by 3 bases; bases with no gene match: 4. The CDR3 consists of 12 residues. Germline assignment: CDR1 SGHDN and CDR2 FVKESK. CDR3 region: CASSQRTGPQYF. CDR3 sequence (DNA): TGTGCCAGCAGCCAGAGGACAGGACCGCAGTATTTT.

The gene calls are TRBV7-9 and TRBJ2-5, with 7 bases matching TRBD1. Germline V lookup: CDR1 SEHNR, CDR2 FQNEAQ (reference sequence). The CDR3 extends over 14 amino acids. Trimming took 4 bases from V and 6 from J; bases not matched to a gene: 8. CDR3 loop: CASSYGQGVQTQYF. The DNA of the CDR3 is TGTGCCAGCAGCTATGGCCAGGGGGTACAGACCCAGTACTTC.

This rearrangement joins TRBV28 to TRBJ2-6; weak D call: TRBD1 (6 bases). V shed 2 bases and J shed 2 bases, with 10 bases lying between them. This CDR3 spans 16 amino acids. Germline CDR1 and CDR2: MDHEN and SYDVKM. The CDR3 reads CASSLGHRAGANVLTF. The CDR3, as DNA: TGTGCCAGCAGTTTAGGCCACAGGGCTGGGGCCAACGTCCTGACTTTC.

This rearrangement joins TRBV6-1 to TRBJ1-1; TRBD1 agrees at 10 bases. The CDR3 loop spans 15 amino acids. V dropped 3 bases and J dropped 5; count of bases not matched to a gene: 6. Germline CDR1 MNHNS, CDR2 SASEGT. CDR3 bases: TGTGCCAGCAGTGATCGACAGGGGGCTGCGACTGAAGCTTTCTTT. It specifies CASSDRQGAATEAFF.

The V and J genes are TRBV5-1 and TRBJ2-3; 9 bases line up with TRBD2. Germline CDR1 is SGHRS and CDR2 is YFSETQ. The CDR3 length is 15 residues. Trimming at V came to 5 bases and at J to 4 bases, leaving 8 bases not matched to a gene. The CDR3 here is CASSFAGGTPDTQYF. CDR3 bases: TGCGCCAGCAGTTTCGCGGGAGGGACTCCAGATACGCAGTATTTT.

The genes are TRBV4-2 and TRBJ2-1; D unclear. The CDR3 extends over 16 amino acids. From germline, CDR1 is LGHNA and CDR2 YNFKEQ. The V gene lost 3 bases and the J gene lost 0 bases, with 12 bases spanning the gap. The CDR3 loop reads CASSHLAISSYNEQFF. The DNA of the CDR3 is TGTGCCAGCAGCCACTTAGCCATTAGCTCCTACAATGAGCAGTTCTTC.

The V gene is TRBV19, the J gene TRBJ2-4, with 7 nucleotides matching TRBD1. Losses at the gene ends were 8 bases for V and 6 bases for J; bases not matched to a gene: 10. Germline lookup yields CDR1 LNHDA and CDR2 SQIVND (reference sequence). The CDR3 has 14 residues. In DNA, the CDR3 is TGTGCCAGTTCGACAGGGACGGTATCAAACATTCAGTACTTC. Its translation is CASSTGTVSNIQYF.

V is TRBV6-6 and J is TRBJ1-5; D is possibly TRBD1 (5 bases). This CDR3 is built from 15 residues. Deletions cut 3 bases from V and 7 bases from J, with 16 bases between. Germline CDR1 reads MNHNY; CDR2 reads SVGAGI (reference sequence). The CDR3 protein is CASSYGAVVSQPQHF. DNA for the CDR3: TGTGCCAGCAGTTATGGGGCGGTCGTGAGCCAGCCCCAGCATTTT.